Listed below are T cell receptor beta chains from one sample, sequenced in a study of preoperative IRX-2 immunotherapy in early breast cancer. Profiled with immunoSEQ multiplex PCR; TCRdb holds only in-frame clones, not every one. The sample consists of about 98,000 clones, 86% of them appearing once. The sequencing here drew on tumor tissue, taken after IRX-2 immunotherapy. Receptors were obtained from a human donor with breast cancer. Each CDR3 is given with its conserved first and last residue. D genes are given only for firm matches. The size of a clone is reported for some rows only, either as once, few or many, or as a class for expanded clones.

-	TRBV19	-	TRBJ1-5	CASSWRRDQPQHF	TGTGCCAGTAGTTGGCGCAGAGATCAGCCCCAGCATTTT
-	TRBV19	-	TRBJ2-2	CASSIDHLDRNTGELFF	TGTGCCAGTAGTATAGATCACCTGGACAGGAACACCGGGGAGCTGTTTTTT
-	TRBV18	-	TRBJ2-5	CASSSPVETQYF	TGTGCCAGTTCTAGCCCAGTGGAGACCCAGTACTTC
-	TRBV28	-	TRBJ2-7	CASRLGGYEQYF	TGTGCCAGTCGTCTTGGGGGTTACGAGCAGTACTTC
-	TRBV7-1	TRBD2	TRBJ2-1	CASSSGLAGAYNEQFF	TGTGCTAGCAGCTCGGGACTAGCGGGGGCGTACAATGAGCAGTTCTTC
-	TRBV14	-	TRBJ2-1	CASSQTTGGHNEQFF	TGTGCCAGCAGTCAAACTACCGGGGGCCATAATGAGCAGTTCTTC
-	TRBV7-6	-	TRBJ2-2	CASSLDLRVGTGELFF	TGTGCCAGCAGCTTAGATCTGCGGGTTGGGACCGGGGAGCTGTTTTTT
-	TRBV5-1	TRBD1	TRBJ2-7	CASSLTTGAYEQYF	TGCGCCAGCAGCTTGACGACAGGGGCCTACGAGCAGTACTTC
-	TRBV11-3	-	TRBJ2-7	CASSLDLGRVPEQYF	TGTGCCAGCAGCCTCGACCTGGGCAGGGTACCCGAGCAGTACTTC
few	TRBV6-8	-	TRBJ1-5	CATVDSSNQPQHF	TGTGCCACCGTAGACAGTAGCAATCAGCCCCAGCATTTT
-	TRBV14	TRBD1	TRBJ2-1	CASSQRDRVRNEQFF	TGTGCCAGCAGCCAGCGGGACAGGGTTAGAAATGAGCAGTTCTTC
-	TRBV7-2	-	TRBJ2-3	CASSRWGGGDTQYF	TGTGCCAGCAGCCGGTGGGGGGGCGGAGATACGCAGTATTTT
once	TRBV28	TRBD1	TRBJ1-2	CATGDRADYGYTF	TGTGCCACCGGGGACAGGGCGGACTATGGCTACACCTTC
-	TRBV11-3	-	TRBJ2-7	CASSHQFSSYEQYF	TGTGCCAGCAGCCACCAGTTTTCATCCTACGAGCAGTACTTC
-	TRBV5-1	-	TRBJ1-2	CASSAGGTNYGYTF	TGCGCCAGCAGCGCGGGAGGCACTAACTATGGCTACACCTTC
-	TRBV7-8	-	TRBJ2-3	CASSLDMSLTGTRDTDTQYF	TGTGCCAGCAGCTTGGATATGAGCCTAACGGGAACTAGGGACACAGATACGCAGTATTTT
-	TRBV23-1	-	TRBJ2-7	CASGRDLFGEQYF	TGCGCCAGCGGCCGAGACCTTTTCGGAGAGCAGTACTTC
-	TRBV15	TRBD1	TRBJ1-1	CATSRGQGSTEAFF	TGTGCCACCAGCAGAGGACAGGGATCCACTGAAGCTTTCTTT
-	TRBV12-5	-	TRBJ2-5	CASGLYGETQYF	TGTGCTAGTGGTTTGTATGGGGAGACCCAGTACTTC
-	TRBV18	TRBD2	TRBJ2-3	CASSPDLAGPVSTDTQYF	TGTGCCAGCTCACCCGATTTAGCGGGCCCGGTTAGCACAGATACGCAGTATTTT
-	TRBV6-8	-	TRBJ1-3	CASARTISGNTIYF	TGTGCCAGCGCAAGGACAATCTCTGGAAACACCATATATTTT
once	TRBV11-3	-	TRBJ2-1	CASSQGTGSGYNEQFF	TGTGCCAGCAGCCAAGGGACGGGTAGCGGCTACAATGAGCAGTTCTTC
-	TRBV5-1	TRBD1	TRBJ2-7	CASSIGQGRYEQYF	TGCGCCAGCAGCATCGGACAGGGTCGCTACGAGCAGTACTTC
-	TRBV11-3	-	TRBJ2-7	CASSLDSMLHPRGGYEQYF	TGTGCCAGCAGCTTGGACAGCATGCTTCACCCTCGTGGTGGCTACGAGCAGTACTTC
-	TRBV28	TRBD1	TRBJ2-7	CASSLTGESSYEQYF	TGTGCCAGCAGTCTTACAGGGGAATCCTCCTACGAGCAGTACTTC
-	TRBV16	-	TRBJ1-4	CASSQGGAREKLFF	TGTGCCAGCAGTCAAGGAGGGGCGAGGGAAAAACTGTTTTTT
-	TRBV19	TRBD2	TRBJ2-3	CASNGGGADTQYF	TGTGCCAGTAACGGCGGGGGGGCAGATACGCAGTATTTT
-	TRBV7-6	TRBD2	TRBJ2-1	CATSFGASGGVNEQFF	TGTGCCACCTCCTTTGGTGCTAGCGGGGGGGTAAATGAGCAGTTCTTC
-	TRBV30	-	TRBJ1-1	CAWSGLRWAFF	TGTGCCTGGAGCGGTCTCAGATGGGCTTTCTTT
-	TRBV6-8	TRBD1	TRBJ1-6	CASRRGQGNNSPLHF	TGTGCCAGCAGGCGAGGACAGGGAAATAATTCACCCCTCCACTTT
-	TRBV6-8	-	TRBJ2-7	CAGLWASKSYEQYF	TGTGCCGGACTTTGGGCTAGCAAATCCTACGAGCAGTACTTC
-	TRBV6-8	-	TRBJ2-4	CASRSQEGWAKNIQYF	TGTGCCAGCAGAAGTCAAGAGGGATGGGCCAAAAACATTCAGTACTTC
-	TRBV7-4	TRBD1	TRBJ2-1	CASSTDRGKHNEQFF	TGTGCCAGCAGCACCGACAGGGGCAAACACAATGAGCAGTTCTTC
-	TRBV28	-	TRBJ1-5	CASSFEARDGQPQHF	TGTGCCAGCAGTTTCGAGGCAAGGGATGGGCAGCCCCAGCATTTT
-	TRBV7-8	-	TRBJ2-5	CASSSLGTGGETQYF	TGTGCCAGCAGCTCCCTTGGGACTGGGGGAGAGACCCAGTACTTC
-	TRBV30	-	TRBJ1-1	CAWSVLGSAEAFF	TGTGCCTGGAGTGTACTGGGGAGCGCTGAAGCTTTCTTT
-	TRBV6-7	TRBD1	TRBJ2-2	CASSDRATGELFF	TGTGCCAGTAGTGACAGGGCCACCGGGGAGCTGTTTTTT
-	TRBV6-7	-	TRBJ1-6	CAVNGYSPLHF	TGTGCCGTCAATGGATATTCACCCCTCCACTTT
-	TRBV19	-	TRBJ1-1	CASSIGTGRITEAFF	TGTGCCAGTAGTATAGGTACAGGGCGGATCACTGAAGCTTTCTTT
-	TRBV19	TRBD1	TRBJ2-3	CASSEPDRGSDTQYF	TGTGCCAGTAGTGAACCGGACAGGGGATCTGATACGCAGTATTTT
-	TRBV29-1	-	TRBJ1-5	CSVRGGSNQPQHF	TGCAGCGTCAGAGGGGGGAGCAATCAGCCCCAGCATTTT
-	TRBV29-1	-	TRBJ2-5	CSVPRWGQETQYF	TGCAGCGTTCCCCGTTGGGGCCAAGAGACCCAGTACTTC
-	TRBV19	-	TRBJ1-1	CATLSGGSATEAFF	TGTGCCACCCTAAGTGGGGGGTCCGCCACTGAAGCTTTCTTT
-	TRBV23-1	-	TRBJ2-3	CASSQKQTTDTQYF	TGCGCCAGCAGTCAAAAACAGACTACAGATACGCAGTATTTT
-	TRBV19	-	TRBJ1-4	CASSIGPATNEKLFF	TGTGCCAGTAGTATCGGGCCCGCAACTAATGAAAAACTGTTTTTT
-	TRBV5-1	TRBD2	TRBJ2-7	CASSLGWGGEPYEQYF	TGCGCCAGCAGCTTGGGTTGGGGAGGGGAGCCTTACGAGCAGTACTTC
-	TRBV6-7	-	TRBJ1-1	CASNRGTEAFF	TGTGCCAGCAATCGGGGGACTGAAGCTTTCTTT
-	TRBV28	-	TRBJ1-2	CASSRVKQGVGYTF	TGTGCCAGCAGCCGCGTTAAACAGGGAGTCGGCTACACCTTC
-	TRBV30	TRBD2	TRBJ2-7	CAWGSGSGVTYEQYF	TGTGCCTGGGGGTCGGGTAGCGGGGTAACCTACGAGCAGTACTTC
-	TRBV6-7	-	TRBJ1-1	CATRGPTEAFF	TGTGCCACCCGAGGACCCACTGAAGCTTTCTTT
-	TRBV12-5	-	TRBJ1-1	CASGVGAGWAFF	TGTGCTAGTGGTGTCGGGGCAGGGTGGGCTTTCTTT
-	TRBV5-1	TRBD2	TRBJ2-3	CASSLYAGVPTDTQYF	TGCGCCAGCAGCTTGTACGCGGGAGTTCCTACAGATACGCAGTATTTT
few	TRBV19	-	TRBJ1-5	CASTLGRQPQHF	TGTGCCAGTACCTTAGGTCGTCAGCCCCAGCATTTT